This T cell receptor beta chain was documented in a study of T cells after yellow fever vaccination. General study findings and limits: Clonotype sharing between CD4 and CD8 compartments was small.

This clonotype was observed a handful of times. No antigen is known for it. This CDR3 has 13 residues. The trim removed 4 bases at V and 3 bases at J, leaving 2 bases unmatched. From germline, CDR1 is MGHDK and CDR2 SYGVNS. TCRdb reanalysed the 5' RACE reads using MiXCR and keeps one entry per CDR3 protein. The sample contains 610,000 or so distinct CDR3 sequences, 9% to 15% of which appear only once. The rearrangement uses TRBV25-1 and TRBJ2-7, with 8 bases matching TRBD1. This clonotype was obtained from a man aged 25-45 years who received the YFV17D yellow fever vaccine. The input for sequencing was PBMCs, taken on the day of the yellow fever booster vaccination. The CDR3 protein is CASSGTGYYEQYF. In nucleotides, the CDR3 is TGTGCCAGCAGTGGGACAGGGTACTACGAGCAGTACTTC.